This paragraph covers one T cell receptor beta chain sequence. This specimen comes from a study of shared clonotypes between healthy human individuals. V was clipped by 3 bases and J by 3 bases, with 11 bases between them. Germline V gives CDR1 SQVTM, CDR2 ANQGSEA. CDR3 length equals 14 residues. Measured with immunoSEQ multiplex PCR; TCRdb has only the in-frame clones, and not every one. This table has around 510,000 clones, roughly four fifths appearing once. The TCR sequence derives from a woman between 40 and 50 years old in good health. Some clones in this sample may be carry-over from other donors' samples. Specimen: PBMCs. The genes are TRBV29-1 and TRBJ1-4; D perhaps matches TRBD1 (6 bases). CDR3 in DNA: TGCAGCGTTGACCAACAGGGTGCTAATGAAAAACTGTTTTTT. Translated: CSVDQQGANEKLFF. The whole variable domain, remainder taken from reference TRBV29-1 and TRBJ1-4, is SAVISQKPSRDICQRGTSLTIQCQVDSQVTMMFWYRQQPGQSLTLIATANQGSEATYESGFVIDKFPISRPNLTFSTLTVSNMSPEDSSIYLCSVDQQGANEKLFFGSGTQLSVL.